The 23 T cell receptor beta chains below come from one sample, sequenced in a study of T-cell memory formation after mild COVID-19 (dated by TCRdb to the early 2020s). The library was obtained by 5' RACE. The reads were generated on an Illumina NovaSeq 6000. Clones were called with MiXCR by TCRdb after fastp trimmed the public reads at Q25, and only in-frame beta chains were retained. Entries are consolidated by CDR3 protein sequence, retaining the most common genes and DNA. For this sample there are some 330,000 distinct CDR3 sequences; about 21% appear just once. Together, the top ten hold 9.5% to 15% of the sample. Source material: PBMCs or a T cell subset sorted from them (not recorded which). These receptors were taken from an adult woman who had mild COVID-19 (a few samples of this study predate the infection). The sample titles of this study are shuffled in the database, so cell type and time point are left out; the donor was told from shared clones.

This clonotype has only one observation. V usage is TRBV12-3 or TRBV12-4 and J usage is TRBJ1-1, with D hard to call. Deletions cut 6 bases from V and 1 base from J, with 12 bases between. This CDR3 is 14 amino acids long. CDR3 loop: CASRDTHKNTEAFF. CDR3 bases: TGTGCCAGCAGAGACACGCACAAGAACACTGAAGCTTTCTTT.

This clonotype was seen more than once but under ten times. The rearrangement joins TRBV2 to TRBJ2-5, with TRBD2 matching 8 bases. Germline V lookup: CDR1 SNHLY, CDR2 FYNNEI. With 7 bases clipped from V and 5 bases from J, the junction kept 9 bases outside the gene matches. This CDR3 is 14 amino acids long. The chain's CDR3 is CASTLAGVWETQYF. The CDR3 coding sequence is TGTGCCAGCACCCTAGCGGGCGTATGGGAGACCCAGTACTTC.

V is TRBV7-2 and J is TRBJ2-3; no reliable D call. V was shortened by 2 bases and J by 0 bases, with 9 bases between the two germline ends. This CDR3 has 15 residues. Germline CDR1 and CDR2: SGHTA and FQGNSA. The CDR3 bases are TGTGCCAGCAGCTTAACATACTCTAGCACAGATACGCAGTATTTT. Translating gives CASSLTYSSTDTQYF.

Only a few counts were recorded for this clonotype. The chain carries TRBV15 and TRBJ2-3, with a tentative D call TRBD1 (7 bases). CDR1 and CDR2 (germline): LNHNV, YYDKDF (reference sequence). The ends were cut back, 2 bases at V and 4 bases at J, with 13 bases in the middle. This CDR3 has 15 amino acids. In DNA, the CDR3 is TGTGCCACCAGCAGAAGACAGGGAGGCGCAGATACGCAGTATTTT. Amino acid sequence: CATSRRQGGADTQYF.

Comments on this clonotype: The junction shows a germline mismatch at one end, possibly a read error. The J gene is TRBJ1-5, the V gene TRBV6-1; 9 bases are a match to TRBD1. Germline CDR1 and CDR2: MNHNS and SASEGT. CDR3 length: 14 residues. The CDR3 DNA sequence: TGTGCCAGCAGTGAGGACGTTCGGACAGGGGAAAAGGGTTTT. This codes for CASSEDVRTGEKGF.

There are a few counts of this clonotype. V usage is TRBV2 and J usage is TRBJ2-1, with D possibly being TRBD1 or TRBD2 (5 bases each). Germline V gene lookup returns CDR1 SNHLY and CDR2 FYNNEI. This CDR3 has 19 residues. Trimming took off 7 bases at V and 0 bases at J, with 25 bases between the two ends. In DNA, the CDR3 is TGTGCCAGCAATTCCCTACAAGGGGTAGCGCCCAGCTCCTACAATGAGCAGTTCTTC. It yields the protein CASNSLQGVAPSSYNEQFF.

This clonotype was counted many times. CDR3 coding DNA: TGTGCCAGCTCACCGGGACAGAAAGAGACCCAGTACTTC. Protein sequence: CASSPGQKETQYF. V and J are TRBV18 and TRBJ2-5; 7 nucleotides line up with TRBD1. Trimming cost V 3 bases and J 3 bases; bases outside gene matches: 1. CDR1 and CDR2 from the germline V gene are KGHSH and LQKENI. The CDR3 contains 13 residues.

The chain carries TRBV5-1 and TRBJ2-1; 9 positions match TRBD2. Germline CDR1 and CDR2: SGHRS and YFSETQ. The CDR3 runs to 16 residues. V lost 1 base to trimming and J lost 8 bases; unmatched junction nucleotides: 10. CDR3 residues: CASSLRGGGAVYEQFF. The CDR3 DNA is TGCGCCAGCAGCTTGCGTGGCGGGGGGGCCGTCTATGAGCAGTTCTTC.

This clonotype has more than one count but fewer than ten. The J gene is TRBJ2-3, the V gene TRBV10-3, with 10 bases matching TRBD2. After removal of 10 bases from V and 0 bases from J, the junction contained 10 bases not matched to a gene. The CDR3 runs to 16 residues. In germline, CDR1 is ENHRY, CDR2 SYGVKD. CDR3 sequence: CATTERGGSSTDTQYF. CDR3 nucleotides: TGTGCCACCACAGAGCGGGGGGGCTCTAGCACAGATACGCAGTATTTT.

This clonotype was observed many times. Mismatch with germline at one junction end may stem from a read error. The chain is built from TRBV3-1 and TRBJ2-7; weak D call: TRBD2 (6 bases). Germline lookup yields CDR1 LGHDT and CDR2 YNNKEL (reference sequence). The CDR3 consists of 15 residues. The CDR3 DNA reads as TGTGCCAGCACCCAAACTGGGAGGAGCTCCTACGAGCAGTACTTC. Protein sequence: CASTQTGRSSYEQYF.

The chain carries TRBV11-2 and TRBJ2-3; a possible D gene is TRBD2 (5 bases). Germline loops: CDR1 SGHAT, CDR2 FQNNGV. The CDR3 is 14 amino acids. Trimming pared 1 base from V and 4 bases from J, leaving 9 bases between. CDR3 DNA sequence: TGTGCCAGCAGCTTAGCTAGGAGGCCAGATACGCAGTATTTT. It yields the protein CASSLARRPDTQYF.

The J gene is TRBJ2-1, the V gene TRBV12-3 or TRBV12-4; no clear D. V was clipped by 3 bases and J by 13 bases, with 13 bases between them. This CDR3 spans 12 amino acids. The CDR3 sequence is CASSFSKQLQFF. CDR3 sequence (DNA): TGTGCCAGCAGTTTTAGTAAGCAGTTACAGTTCTTC.

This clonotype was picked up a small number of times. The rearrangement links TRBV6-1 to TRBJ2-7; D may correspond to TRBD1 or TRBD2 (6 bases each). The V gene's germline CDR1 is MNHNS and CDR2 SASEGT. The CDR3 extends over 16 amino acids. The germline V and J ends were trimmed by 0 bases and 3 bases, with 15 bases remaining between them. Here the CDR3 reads CASSEAPGAADYEQYF. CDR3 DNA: TGTGCCAGCAGTGAAGCGCCGGGGGCCGCAGACTACGAGCAGTACTTC.

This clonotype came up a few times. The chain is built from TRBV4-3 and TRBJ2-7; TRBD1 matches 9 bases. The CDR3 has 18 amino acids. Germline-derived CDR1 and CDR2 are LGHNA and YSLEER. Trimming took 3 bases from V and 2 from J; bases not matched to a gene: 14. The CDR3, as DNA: TGCGCCAGCAGCCAGGGAAGGTTCCTTCGGGACAGGGCCTACGAGCAGTACTTC. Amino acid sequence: CASSQGRFLRDRAYEQYF.

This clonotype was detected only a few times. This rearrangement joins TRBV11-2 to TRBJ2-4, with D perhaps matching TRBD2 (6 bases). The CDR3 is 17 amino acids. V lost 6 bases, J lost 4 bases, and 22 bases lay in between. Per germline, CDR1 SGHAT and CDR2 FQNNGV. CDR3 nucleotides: TGTGCCAGCAGACAGACGGCGCACCTCGGGGGAAAAAACATTCAGTACTTC. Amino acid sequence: CASRQTAHLGGKNIQYF.

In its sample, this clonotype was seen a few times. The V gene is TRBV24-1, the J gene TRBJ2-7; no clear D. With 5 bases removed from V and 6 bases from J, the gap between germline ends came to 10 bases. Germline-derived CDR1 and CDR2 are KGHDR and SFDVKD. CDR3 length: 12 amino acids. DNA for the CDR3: TGTGCCACCAGTGCCGCGGTTGGCGAGCAGTACTTC. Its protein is CATSAAVGEQYF.

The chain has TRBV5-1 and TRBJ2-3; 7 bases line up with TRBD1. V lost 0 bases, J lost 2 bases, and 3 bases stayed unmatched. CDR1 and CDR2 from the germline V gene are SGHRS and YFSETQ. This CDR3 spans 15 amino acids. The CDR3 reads CASSLATGNTDTQYF. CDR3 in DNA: TGCGCCAGCAGCTTGGCGACAGGGAACACAGATACGCAGTATTTT.

The CDR3 here is CASSYLDNTGELFF. CDR3 in DNA: TGTGCCAGCAGCTACCTGGACAACACCGGGGAGCTGTTTTTT. V usage is TRBV3-1 and J usage is TRBJ2-2; no firm D call. This CDR3 is 14 amino acids long. Per the germline V gene, CDR1 is LGHDT and CDR2 is YNNKEL (reference sequence). V gave up 5 bases and J gave up 2 bases, with 9 bases separating them.

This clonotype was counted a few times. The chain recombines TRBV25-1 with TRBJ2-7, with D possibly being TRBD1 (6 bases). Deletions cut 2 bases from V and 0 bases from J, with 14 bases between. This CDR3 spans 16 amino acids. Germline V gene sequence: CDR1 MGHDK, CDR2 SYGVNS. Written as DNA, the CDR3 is TGTGCCAGCAGTGAACTTACAGGGCCATTCTCCTACGAGCAGTACTTC. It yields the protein CASSELTGPFSYEQYF.

CDR3 coding DNA: TGTGCCAGCAGCTTAAGACCGGGACAGGGGAGGAACGAGCAGTACTTC. Its translation: CASSLRPGQGRNEQYF. The gene calls are TRBV7-2 and TRBJ2-7, with 10 bases lining up with TRBD1. The CDR3 length is 16 residues. J lost 5 bases, V lost 2 bases, and 9 bases had no gene match. The germline V gene encodes CDR1 SGHTA and CDR2 FQGNSA.

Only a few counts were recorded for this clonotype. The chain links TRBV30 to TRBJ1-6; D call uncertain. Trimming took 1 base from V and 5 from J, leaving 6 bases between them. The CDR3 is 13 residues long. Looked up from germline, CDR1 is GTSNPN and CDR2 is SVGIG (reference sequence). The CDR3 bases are TGTGCCTGGAGTGGAGAAAATAATTCACCCCTCCACTTT. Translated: CAWSGENNSPLHF.

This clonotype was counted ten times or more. CDR3 amino acids: CSANRDLQKNIQYF. The CDR3 coding sequence is TGCAGTGCTAACCGGGACCTACAAAAAAACATTCAGTACTTC. This chain connects TRBV20-1 to TRBJ2-4; the D gene could be TRBD1 or TRBD2 (5 bases each). From germline, CDR1 is DFQATT and CDR2 SNEGSKA (reference sequence). This CDR3 spans 14 amino acids. Trimming removed 4 bases from V and 4 bases from J, with 14 bases in between.

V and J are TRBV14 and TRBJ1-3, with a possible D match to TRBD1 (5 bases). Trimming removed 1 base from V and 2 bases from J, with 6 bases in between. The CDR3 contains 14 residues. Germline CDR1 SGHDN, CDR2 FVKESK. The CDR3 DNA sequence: TGTGCCAGCAGCCAAGTGGGGCCTGGAAACACCATATATTTT. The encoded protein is CASSQVGPGNTIYF.